The 31 T cell receptor beta chains below come from one sample, sequenced in a study of control samples from healthy donors and cancer patients. Libraries were prepared by immunoSEQ multiplex PCR; TCRdb keeps only in-frame clonotypes and omits some of them. Among over 75,000 clones listed, around 80% were seen once. Sequenced sample: blood. The source of these receptors is a man between 60 and 70 years old in good health.

The CDR3 reads CASSDSAELMNTEAFF. The DNA for the CDR3 is TGTGCCAGCAGTGACTCCGCGGAGCTCATGAACACTGAAGCTTTCTTT. V and J are TRBV6-4 and TRBJ1-1; D unresolved. Germline CDR1 MRHNA, CDR2 SNTAGT. Trimming shortened V by 0 bases and J by 0 bases, and 11 bases separated the two germline ends. This CDR3 spans 16 amino acids.

The V gene is TRBV4-1, the J gene TRBJ2-3; a possible D gene is TRBD2 (5 bases). In germline, CDR1 is MGHRA, CDR2 YSYEKL. V lost 1 base and J 1 base, leaving 12 bases between the germline ends. The CDR3 has 16 residues. CDR3 coding DNA: TGCGCCAGCAGCCAAGGCGTGCGGGTGGGCACAGATACGCAGTATTTT. Translation: CASSQGVRVGTDTQYF.

This clone appeared once. The chain recombines TRBV6-5 with TRBJ1-2; D is possibly TRBD1 (6 bases). Trimming cost V 5 bases and J 4 bases, with 14 bases left between them. The CDR3 extends over 14 amino acids. In germline, CDR1 is MNHEY, CDR2 SVGAGI. The CDR3 is CASSRTQGSYGYTF. Here the CDR3 DNA reads TGTGCCAGCAGTCGCACTCAGGGGAGCTATGGCTACACCTTC.

This rearrangement joins TRBV7-3 to TRBJ1-1, with 10 positions matching TRBD1. The junction had 8 bases not matched to a gene; V was cut back by 5 bases and J by 11 bases. CDR3 length: 13 residues. CDR1 and CDR2 (germline): SGHTA, FQGTGA. The CDR3 DNA follows: TGTGCCAGCAGCGATCGACAGGGGGCGCGGGCTTTCTTT. Translated: CASSDRQGARAFF.

The chain combines TRBV4-2 with TRBJ2-1; 12 bases fit TRBD2. Germline V lookup: CDR1 LGHNA, CDR2 YNFKEQ. The length of the CDR3 is 18 residues. V dropped 1 base and J dropped 5; count of bases not matched to a gene: 9. The CDR3 loop reads CASSQGSGLAGKHNEQFF. CDR3 coding DNA: TGTGCCAGCAGCCAAGGGAGCGGACTAGCGGGAAAACACAATGAGCAGTTCTTC.

The chain employs TRBV19 and TRBJ2-3; 10 nucleotides line up with TRBD1. This CDR3 is 16 amino acids long. Germline CDR1 and CDR2: LNHDA and SQIVND (reference sequence). Losses at the gene ends were 6 bases for V and 1 base for J; bases not matched to a gene: 7. CDR3 DNA sequence: TGTGCCAGTAGCAATTCCGGGACAGGGGGCACAGATACGCAGTATTTT. Its translation is CASSNSGTGGTDTQYF. Supplemented by reference TRBV19 and TRBJ2-3, the full variable domain reads DGGITQSPKYLFRKEGQNVTLSCEQNLNHDAMYWYRQDPGQGLRLIYYSQIVNDFQKGDIAEGYSVSREKKESFPLTVTSAQKNPTAFYLCASSNSGTGGTDTQYFGPGTRLTVL.

This chain connects TRBV10-3 to TRBJ2-3; D assignment may be TRBD1 or TRBD2 (6 bases each). CDR3 length equals 12 residues. Looked up from germline, CDR1 is ENHRY and CDR2 is SYGVKD. The V gene lost 6 bases and the J gene lost 6 bases, with 10 bases spanning the gap. CDR3 residues: CAISRGGDTQYF. CDR3 coding DNA: TGTGCCATCAGCCGAGGGGGGGATACGCAGTATTTT.

The chain employs TRBV5-6 and TRBJ2-6; D remains unclear. This CDR3 spans 15 amino acids. Germline V gene data show CDR1 as SGHDT and CDR2 as YYEEEE. V lost 5 bases, J lost 0 bases, and 9 bases lay in between. CDR3 in DNA: TGTGCCAGCAGTCCACCCAACTCTGGGGCCAACGTCCTGACTTTC. It encodes CASSPPNSGANVLTF.

The chain combines TRBV24-1 with TRBJ2-1; D not certain. The V gene lost 7 bases and the J gene lost 6 bases, with 15 bases spanning the gap. The CDR3 has 14 residues. Germline assignment: CDR1 KGHDR and CDR2 SFDVKD. As DNA, the CDR3 is TGTGCCACCAGCCCGAGTAATCAAGGCAATGAGCAGTTCTTC. It codes for CATSPSNQGNEQFF.

The genes are TRBV28 and TRBJ2-5; TRBD2 aligns across 9 bases. The germline V gene encodes CDR1 MDHEN and CDR2 SYDVKM. The CDR3 runs to 16 residues. V was pared by 1 base and J by 4 bases, with 7 bases of the junction left unmatched. Here the CDR3 reads CASSLFSGSGTETQYF. The CDR3 nucleotides are TGTGCCAGCAGTTTATTTAGCGGGAGCGGAACAGAGACCCAGTACTTC.

This clone appeared a few times. V usage is TRBV7-2 and J usage is TRBJ2-1; a weak D match, TRBD2 (5 bases). CDR1 is SGHTA, CDR2 FQGNSA, per germline. V shed 2 bases and J shed 7 bases, with 9 bases lying between them. The CDR3 spans 13 residues. The CDR3 DNA sequence: TGTGCCAGCAGCTTACTCAGACTAAATGAGCAGTTCTTC. Translated: CASSLLRLNEQFF.

V and J are TRBV28 and TRBJ2-1, with 9 positions matching TRBD2. The length of the CDR3 is 17 residues. The V gene end was trimmed by 3 bases and the J gene end by 0 bases; junction bases not matched to a gene: 6. Germline CDR1 is MDHEN and CDR2 is SYDVKM. The CDR3 spells CASSFPFSGGSYNEQFF. In DNA, the CDR3 is TGTGCCAGCAGTTTCCCTTTTAGCGGGGGCTCCTACAATGAGCAGTTCTTC. The complete variable domain, with remaining parts taken from reference TRBV28 and TRBJ2-1, reads DVKVTQSSRYLVKRTGEKVFLECVQDMDHENMFWYRQDPGLGLRLIYFSYDVKMKEKGDIPEGYSVSREKKERFSLILESASTNQTSMYLCASSFPFSGGSYNEQFFGPGTRLTVL.

The chain joins TRBV6-5 to TRBJ1-1; no reliable D call. The germline CDR1 and CDR2 sequences are MNHEY and SVGAGI. The germline V and J ends were trimmed by 8 bases and 5 bases, with 18 bases remaining between them. The CDR3 is 14 residues long. The DNA for the CDR3 is TGTGCCAGCTTGGCACGGATGATGGGAACTGAAGCTTTCTTT. It yields the protein CASLARMMGTEAFF.

This chain uses TRBV19 with TRBJ2-7; 11 bases align to TRBD1. Germline V gene data show CDR1 as LNHDA and CDR2 as SQIVND (reference sequence). The CDR3 is made up of 12 amino acids. J lost 4 bases, V lost 10 bases, and 3 bases had no gene match. The CDR3 sequence: CATGQGAYEQYF. CDR3 coding DNA: TGTGCCACCGGACAGGGGGCATACGAGCAGTACTTC.

This chain links TRBV28 with TRBJ2-5; 11 bases are a match to TRBD2. In germline, CDR1 is MDHEN, CDR2 SYDVKM. Trimming removed 6 bases from V and 5 bases from J; junction bases left unmatched: 5. The CDR3 runs 14 residues. The CDR3 DNA sequence: TGTGCCAGCAGCCGACTAGCGGGAACGGAGACCCAGTACTTC. It translates to CASSRLAGTETQYF.

The DNA for the CDR3 is TGTGCCAGCAGTGACGACTTCACCGGGGAGCTGTTTTTT. It translates to CASSDDFTGELFF. The chain has TRBV2 and TRBJ2-2; D is unresolved. The ends were cut back, 3 bases at V and 4 bases at J, with 6 bases in the middle. From germline, CDR1 is SNHLY and CDR2 FYNNEI. The CDR3 runs 13 residues.

The CDR3 spells CASSQNPTSKEAVDGYTF. The CDR3 DNA sequence: TGTGCCAGCAGCCAAAATCCAACAAGCAAGGAGGCGGTCGATGGCTACACCTTC. J is TRBJ1-2 and V is TRBV4-2, with unresolved D. Germline CDR1 LGHNA, CDR2 YNFKEQ. The V and J ends lost 2 bases and 6 bases respectively, with 25 bases between them. This CDR3 has 18 residues.

The V gene is TRBV30, the J gene TRBJ1-1; weak D call: TRBD1 (5 bases). V was pared by 0 bases and J by 8 bases, with 10 bases between. The V gene's germline CDR1 is GTSNPN and CDR2 SVGIG (reference sequence). The CDR3 is 12 amino acids. CDR3 residues: CAWSVLGEEAFF. The CDR3 nucleotides read TGTGCCTGGAGTGTACTGGGGGAAGAAGCTTTCTTT.

The rearrangement joins TRBV27 to TRBJ2-7; possible D gene TRBD1, 5 bases. CDR3 size: 13 residues. Trimming stripped 6 bases from V and 2 bases from J, with 11 bases between. Germline V CDR1 and CDR2: MNHEY, SMNVEV (reference sequence). CDR3 in amino acids: CASRPGMAYEQYF. CDR3 DNA sequence: TGTGCCAGCAGGCCAGGGATGGCCTACGAGCAGTACTTC.

This clone has just one count. This chain joins TRBV21-1 and TRBJ2-3; TRBD1, the table's D call, was not compared with the DNA. TRBV21-1 is listed as a pseudogene. The CDR3 runs 16 residues. The CDR3: CASTQIGTGTPDTQYF. The CDR3 nucleotides are TGTGCCAGCACTCAAATTGGGACAGGGACCCCAGATACGCAGTATTTT.

The CDR3 region has the DNA TGTGCCAGCAGGTACCAGTCCTACGAGCAGTACTTC. Translating it yields CASRYQSYEQYF. This sequence joins TRBV2 and TRBJ2-7; D remains unclear. Trimming removed 6 bases at V and 1 base at J, with 7 bases between. The CDR3 runs 12 residues. Germline values: CDR1 SNHLY, CDR2 FYNNEI.

The chain couples TRBV7-3 to TRBJ2-3; TRBD2 is a possible D gene (6 bases). Trimming removed 0 bases from V and 2 bases from J, with 9 bases in between. The germline CDR1 and CDR2 sequences are SGHTA and FQGTGA. The CDR3 contains 15 residues. Written as DNA, the CDR3 is TGTGCCAGCAGCTTAACAGGCGGGACCACAGATACGCAGTATTTT. Its translation is CASSLTGGTTDTQYF.

The chain uses TRBV5-5 and TRBJ1-1; D is uncertain. The CDR3 loop spans 15 amino acids. CDR1 is SGHKS and CDR2 is YYEKEE in the germline V gene (reference sequence). V was trimmed by 0 bases and J by 3 bases, leaving 12 bases between them. In DNA, the CDR3 is TGTGCCAGCAGCTTGGCAATCCCGCCGCACACTGAAGCTTTCTTT. Translating gives CASSLAIPPHTEAFF. Together with reference TRBV5-5 and TRBJ1-1, the CDR3 gives the full variable domain: DAGVTQSPTHLIKTRGQQVTLRCSPISGHKSVSWYQQVLGQGPQFIFQYYEKEERGRGNFPDRFSARQFPNYSSELNVNALLLGDSALYLCASSLAIPPHTEAFFGQGTRLTVV.

Written as DNA, the CDR3 is TGTGCCAGCAGCGCAGGACGGGCGGCGGAGCAGTTCTTC. Encoded protein: CASSAGRAAEQFF. The rearrangement joins TRBV9 to TRBJ2-1; no reliable D call. The V gene lost 3 bases and the J gene lost 10 bases, with 14 bases spanning the gap. Looked up from germline, CDR1 is SGDLS and CDR2 is YYNGEE. This CDR3 has 13 residues.

The V call is TRBV7-2, the J call TRBJ1-1; D is unresolved. Trimming pared 4 bases from V and 7 bases from J, leaving 7 bases between. Germline V gene lookup returns CDR1 SGHTA and CDR2 FQGNSA. The CDR3 length is 11 residues. CDR3 protein: CASSYKIEAFF. CDR3 DNA sequence: TGTGCCAGCAGCTACAAAATTGAAGCTTTCTTT.

J is TRBJ2-2 and V is TRBV27; 9 bases are a match to TRBD1. The ends lost 5 bases at V and 4 bases at J; junction bases unmatched: 5. This CDR3 has 15 residues. Germline V gene sequence: CDR1 MNHEY, CDR2 SMNVEV (reference sequence). CDR3 protein: CASSPGTGSTGELFF. Here the CDR3 DNA reads TGTGCCAGCAGTCCAGGGACAGGGAGCACCGGGGAGCTGTTTTTT.

V gene TRBV6-5 combines with J gene TRBJ1-6; TRBD1 agrees at 9 bases. CDR3 size: 15 residues. V lost 6 bases, J lost 7 bases, and 7 bases stayed unmatched. In germline, CDR1 is MNHEY, CDR2 SVGAGI. The CDR3 loop is CASREIGTGNSPLHF. In nucleotides, the CDR3 is TGTGCCAGCAGGGAGATCGGGACAGGGAATTCACCCCTCCACTTT.

The chain couples TRBV5-5 to TRBJ1-1; tentatively, D is TRBD1 (6 bases). Trimming took 4 bases from V and 4 from J, leaving 11 bases between them. Germline CDR1 is SGHKS and CDR2 is YYEKEE (reference sequence). This CDR3 is built from 13 residues. The CDR3 reads CASSQQGGTEAFF. CDR3 sequence (DNA): TGTGCCAGCAGCCAACAGGGAGGCACTGAAGCTTTCTTT.

This clone showed up just a few times. V gene TRBV25-1 combines with J gene TRBJ2-7, with no clear D. The V and J ends lost 4 bases and 5 bases respectively, with 12 bases between them. This CDR3 has 13 residues. The germline gives CDR1 MGHDK, CDR2 SYGVNS. CDR3 in amino acids: CASSAPKADEQYF. CDR3 sequence (DNA): TGTGCCAGCAGTGCCCCGAAGGCTGACGAGCAGTACTTC.

The chain carries TRBV11-2 and TRBJ2-3; TRBD2 matches at 10 bases. Germline CDR1 SGHAT, CDR2 FQNNGV. V shed 0 bases, J shed 6 bases, and the junction held 3 bases outside the gene matches. The CDR3 has 15 amino acids. CDR3 sequence reads: CASSLEWTSGDTQYF. The CDR3 DNA is TGTGCCAGCAGCTTAGAGTGGACTAGCGGTGATACGCAGTATTTT.

The CDR3 reads CASSSYRGNTGELFF. The CDR3 DNA reads TGTGCCAGCAGCTCATACAGGGGAAACACCGGGGAGCTGTTTTTT. The chain uses TRBV5-8 and TRBJ2-2, with 7 positions matching TRBD1. The V segment lost 3 bases and the J segment 2 bases; nucleotides outside the gene matches: 4. The length of the CDR3 is 15 residues. The V gene's germline CDR1 is SGHTS and CDR2 YDEGEE.